This T cell receptor beta chain was captured by sequencing in a study of CD8 T cells in Susac syndrome. The CDR3 length is 12 residues. Trimming stripped 10 bases from V and 6 bases from J, with 16 bases between. In germline, CDR1 is SNHLY, CDR2 FYNNEI. With random hexamers, 0.5 to 1 ug RNA was reverse transcribed. Amplification of TCR beta CDR3 used immunoSEQ multiplex PCR across 54 Vbeta and 13 Jbeta. TCRdb re-called the immunoSEQ multiplex PCR reads through MiXCR, storing one row per CDR3 protein. The repertoire holds 69,000 or so distinct CDR3 sequences, with approximately 93% as singletons. This sequence joins TRBV2 and TRBJ2-7; D ambiguous. The TCR originated in a human donor with multiple sclerosis. Input material: CD8+ T cells from PBMCs. In nucleotides, the CDR3 is TGTGCCACTCTATGGACCTCGGGCGAGCAGTACTTC. Translated, it gives CATLWTSGEQYF.